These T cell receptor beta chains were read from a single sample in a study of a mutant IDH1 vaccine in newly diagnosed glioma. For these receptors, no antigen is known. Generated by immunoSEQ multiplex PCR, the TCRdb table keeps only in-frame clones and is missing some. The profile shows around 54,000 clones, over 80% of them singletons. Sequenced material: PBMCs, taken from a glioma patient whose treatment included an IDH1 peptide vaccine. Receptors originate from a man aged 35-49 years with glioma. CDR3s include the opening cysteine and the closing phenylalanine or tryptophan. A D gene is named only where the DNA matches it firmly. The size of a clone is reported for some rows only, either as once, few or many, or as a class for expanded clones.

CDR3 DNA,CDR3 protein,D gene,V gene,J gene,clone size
TGTGCCAGCAGCTTAGGAGCTAGCGGGATCTACGAGCAGTACTTC,CASSLGASGIYEQYF,TRBD2,TRBV7-2,TRBJ2-7,NA
TGTGCCAGCAGCTCCTCCTATGCCCTGCAGGTGCCCCAGCATTTT,CASSSSYALQVPQHF,NA,TRBV7-2,TRBJ1-5,NA
TGTGCCATCCGACATAAACTCGAAAACTATGGCTACACCTTC,CAIRHKLENYGYTF,NA,TRBV10-3,TRBJ1-2,NA
TGTGCCAGCAGCTTATCTGGGGAGACCCAGTACTTC,CASSLSGETQYF,NA,TRBV7-9,TRBJ2-5,NA
TGTGCCAGCACGGTCTCTGGGGCCAACGTCCTGACTTTC,CASTVSGANVLTF,NA,TRBV13,TRBJ2-6,NA
TGCGCCAGCAGCTTGGAAGGGGCCATCTATGGCTACACCTTC,CASSLEGAIYGYTF,NA,TRBV5-1,TRBJ1-2,NA
TGTGCCAGCAGTTTACCGTTCCAGGAAAACACTGAAGCTTTCTTT,CASSLPFQENTEAFF,NA,TRBV27,TRBJ1-1,NA
TGTGCCAGCAGCGTAGGCCACATTACTAGCACAGATACGCAGTATTTT,CASSVGHITSTDTQYF,NA,TRBV9,TRBJ2-3,NA
TGTGCCAGCGATACCGGGACTAGCACTAACAATGAGCAGTTCTTC,CASDTGTSTNNEQFF,TRBD2,TRBV6-1,TRBJ2-1,NA
TGCGCCAGCACCCTGGAACAGGGGTTATACGAGCAGTACTTC,CASTLEQGLYEQYF,TRBD1,TRBV4-1,TRBJ2-7,few
TGTGCCAGTACCTTCCTCGACAGGGAGGACGGCTACACCTTC,CASTFLDREDGYTF,TRBD1,TRBV19,TRBJ1-2,NA
TGTGCCAGCAGTCCGACAGGTCATGGCTACACCTTC,CASSPTGHGYTF,NA,TRBV27,TRBJ1-2,NA
TGTGCCAGTAGCGTGGACAGGGGAGGCAATCAGCCCCAGCATTTT,CASSVDRGGNQPQHF,TRBD1,TRBV19,TRBJ1-5,NA
TGTGCCAGCTCACCTTTACAGGGGGCTAGTACTGAAGCTTTCTTT,CASSPLQGASTEAFF,TRBD1,TRBV18,TRBJ1-1,NA
TGCAGCGGGAGGCGGACTAGCAATGAGCAGTTCTTC,CSGRRTSNEQFF,TRBD2,TRBV29-1,TRBJ2-1,once
TGTGCCAGCAGTTCAGACCTCTCCGTCGAGCTGTTTTTT,CASSSDLSVELFF,NA,TRBV6-5,TRBJ2-2,few
TGCGCCAGCAGCGAAATCCTCGGGGGCAACTTCCTAGACAATGAGCAGTTCTTC,CASSEILGGNFLDNEQFF,NA,TRBV4-3,TRBJ2-1,NA
TGTGCCAGCAGCTCTGGACAGGGGGCGAGGGCCGCTTTCTTT,CASSSGQGARAAFF,TRBD1,TRBV7-3,TRBJ1-1,NA
TGCAGCGTTAGCCGGGGGAACACCGGGGAGCTGTTTTTT,CSVSRGNTGELFF,NA,TRBV29-1,TRBJ2-2,NA
TGTGCCAGCAGCTTACGGACAGGGGCGTCCTACGAGCAGTACTTC,CASSLRTGASYEQYF,TRBD1,TRBV7-9,TRBJ2-7,NA
TGTGCCAGCAGCTTGGTAGTTTACACCGGGGAGCTGTTTTTT,CASSLVVYTGELFF,NA,TRBV5-5,TRBJ2-2,NA
TGCGCCAGCAGCCGAGGGGGGGCTAACTATGGCTACACCTTC,CASSRGGANYGYTF,NA,TRBV4-3,TRBJ1-2,NA